The rows below give T cell receptor beta chains drawn from one sample of a study of T cell responses to AZD1222 COVID-19 vaccine. Sequenced by immunoSEQ multiplex PCR; TCRdb stores in-frame clones only, minus some. Among some 160,000 clones, around 94% were seen once, and the ten largest hold about 0.9%. This specimen consisted of peripheral blood, obtained on day 0 of AZD1222 vaccination. The receptors originated from an adult in good health. The CDR3 runs from the conserved cysteine through the conserved F or W. The D gene is left open where the match is weak. Expanded clones get a size class; other rows say once, few or many, or leave the size out.

cdr3_length: 13; v_call: TRBV30; j_call: TRBJ2-2; clone_size: .; d_call: .; cdr3_aa: CAWSVGDGGELFF; cdr3_nt: TGTGCCTGGAGTGTAGGAGACGGCGGGGAGCTGTTTTTT
cdr3_length: 14; v_call: TRBV3-1/TRBV3-2; j_call: TRBJ2-1; clone_size: .; d_call: .; cdr3_aa: CASSQVNYDNEQFF; cdr3_nt: TGTGCCAGCAGCCAAGTAAACTATGACAATGAGCAGTTCTTC
cdr3_length: 14; v_call: TRBV6-5; j_call: TRBJ1-4; clone_size: .; d_call: .; cdr3_aa: CASSYSGRREKLFF; cdr3_nt: TGTGCCAGCAGTTACTCGGGGAGACGCGAAAAACTGTTTTTT
cdr3_length: 14; v_call: TRBV2; j_call: TRBJ1-1; clone_size: .; d_call: .; cdr3_aa: CASSWGRKNTEAFF; cdr3_nt: TGTGCCAGCAGTTGGGGACGGAAGAACACTGAAGCTTTCTTT
cdr3_length: 11; v_call: TRBV29-1; j_call: TRBJ1-4; clone_size: .; d_call: .; cdr3_aa: CSGQGGEKLFF; cdr3_nt: TGCAGCGGGCAGGGTGGGGAAAAACTGTTTTTT
cdr3_length: 15; v_call: TRBV3-1/TRBV3-2; j_call: TRBJ2-3; clone_size: .; d_call: .; cdr3_aa: CASSQNGARADTQYF; cdr3_nt: TGTGCCAGCAGCCAAAACGGCGCAAGGGCAGATACGCAGTATTTT
cdr3_length: 15; v_call: TRBV19; j_call: TRBJ1-5; clone_size: .; d_call: .; cdr3_aa: CASNALGSLVWSQHF; cdr3_nt: TGTGCCAGTAACGCCTTAGGGTCACTGGTATGGTCCCAGCATTTT
cdr3_length: 16; v_call: TRBV5-4; j_call: TRBJ1-3; clone_size: .; d_call: .; cdr3_aa: CASSSTTRSSGNTIYF; cdr3_nt: TGTGCCAGCAGCTCAACAACACGTAGCTCTGGAAACACCATATATTTT
cdr3_length: 14; v_call: TRBV2; j_call: TRBJ2-7; clone_size: once; d_call: TRBD1; cdr3_aa: CASSLDRGTYEQYF; cdr3_nt: TGTGCCAGCAGTTTGGACAGGGGAACCTACGAGCAGTACTTC
cdr3_length: 12; v_call: TRBV29-1; j_call: TRBJ1-4; clone_size: .; d_call: TRBD1; cdr3_aa: CSVRDSPEKLFF; cdr3_nt: TGCAGCGTCCGGGACAGTCCCGAAAAACTGTTTTTT
cdr3_length: 15; v_call: TRBV5-3; j_call: TRBJ2-1; clone_size: once; d_call: .; cdr3_aa: CARTAPRGAYNEQFF; cdr3_nt: TGTGCCAGAACCGCCCCCAGGGGTGCGTACAATGAGCAGTTCTTC
cdr3_length: 19; v_call: TRBV4-1; j_call: TRBJ2-1; clone_size: .; d_call: .; cdr3_aa: CASSHSKDLSRRPYNEQFF; cdr3_nt: TGCGCCAGCAGCCACAGCAAGGATCTCAGCCGTCGACCATACAATGAGCAGTTCTTC
cdr3_length: 15; v_call: TRBV19; j_call: TRBJ1-2; clone_size: .; d_call: TRBD1; cdr3_aa: CASSIGTGANYGYTF; cdr3_nt: TGTGCCAGTAGTATAGGGACAGGCGCTAACTATGGCTACACCTTC
cdr3_length: 14; v_call: TRBV13; j_call: TRBJ1-2; clone_size: once; d_call: .; cdr3_aa: CASSLRSANYGYTF; cdr3_nt: TGTGCCAGCAGCTTAAGATCAGCTAACTATGGCTACACCTTC
cdr3_length: 13; v_call: TRBV30; j_call: TRBJ1-2; clone_size: .; d_call: .; cdr3_aa: CAWSVPGMYGYTF; cdr3_nt: TGTGCCTGGAGTGTGCCAGGGATGTATGGCTACACCTTC
cdr3_length: 17; v_call: TRBV5-1; j_call: TRBJ2-7; clone_size: .; d_call: TRBD1; cdr3_aa: CASSLESIGTGVYEQYF; cdr3_nt: TGCGCCAGCAGCTTGGAATCCATTGGGACAGGGGTATACGAGCAGTACTTC
cdr3_length: 14; v_call: TRBV6-5; j_call: TRBJ1-3; clone_size: .; d_call: .; cdr3_aa: CASSSTSSGNTIYF; cdr3_nt: TGTGCCAGCAGTTCGACTAGCTCTGGAAACACCATATATTTT
cdr3_length: 15; v_call: TRBV2; j_call: TRBJ1-3; clone_size: .; d_call: TRBD1; cdr3_aa: CASSSDRGPGNTIYF; cdr3_nt: TGTGCCAGCAGCTCCGACAGGGGGCCGGGAAACACCATATATTTT
cdr3_length: 15; v_call: TRBV27; j_call: TRBJ2-3; clone_size: .; d_call: .; cdr3_aa: CASSSRQASTDTQYF; cdr3_nt: TGTGCCAGCAGTTCGAGGCAGGCTAGCACAGATACGCAGTATTTT
cdr3_length: 13; v_call: TRBV18; j_call: TRBJ1-1; clone_size: .; d_call: .; cdr3_aa: CASSPTGNTEAFF; cdr3_nt: TGTGCCAGCTCACCAACAGGGAACACTGAAGCTTTCTTT
cdr3_length: 14; v_call: TRBV6-5; j_call: TRBJ1-2; clone_size: once; d_call: TRBD1; cdr3_aa: CASAFSGTDYGYTF; cdr3_nt: TGTGCCAGCGCATTTTCCGGGACAGACTATGGCTACACCTTC
cdr3_length: 13; v_call: TRBV2; j_call: TRBJ2-5; clone_size: .; d_call: .; cdr3_aa: CASSSGSQETQYF; cdr3_nt: TGTGCCAGCAGTTCCGGGTCCCAAGAGACCCAGTACTTC
cdr3_length: 19; v_call: TRBV4-1; j_call: TRBJ1-3; clone_size: .; d_call: .; cdr3_aa: CASSLFDIDTGGTGNTIYF; cdr3_nt: TGCGCCAGCAGCCTCTTCGATATCGACACGGGTGGGACTGGAAACACCATATATTTT
cdr3_length: 13; v_call: TRBV30; j_call: TRBJ1-5; clone_size: .; d_call: .; cdr3_aa: CAWSWGTDQPQHF; cdr3_nt: TGTGCCTGGAGTTGGGGTACTGATCAGCCCCAGCATTTT
cdr3_length: 15; v_call: TRBV18; j_call: TRBJ2-7; clone_size: once; d_call: .; cdr3_aa: CASSPLEGAINEQYF; cdr3_nt: TGTGCCAGCTCACCACTGGAGGGGGCCATCAACGAGCAGTACTTC
cdr3_length: 15; v_call: TRBV2; j_call: TRBJ2-1; clone_size: .; d_call: .; cdr3_aa: CASSEYGRDYNEQFF; cdr3_nt: TGTGCCAGCAGTGAGTATGGCAGAGACTACAATGAGCAGTTCTTC
cdr3_length: 14; v_call: TRBV5-1; j_call: TRBJ2-7; clone_size: .; d_call: TRBD1; cdr3_aa: CATRTGTAATEQYF; cdr3_nt: TGCGCCACCAGGACCGGGACAGCGGCCACGGAGCAGTACTTC
cdr3_length: 14; v_call: TRBV2; j_call: TRBJ2-7; clone_size: .; d_call: .; cdr3_aa: CASRVFVASLGQYF; cdr3_nt: TGTGCCAGCAGGGTGTTCGTCGCCTCCCTTGGGCAGTACTTC
cdr3_length: 15; v_call: TRBV30; j_call: TRBJ2-3; clone_size: .; d_call: TRBD2; cdr3_aa: CAWAPIAGGQDTQYF; cdr3_nt: TGTGCCTGGGCTCCCATAGCGGGGGGGCAAGATACGCAGTATTTT
cdr3_length: 18; v_call: TRBV7-2; j_call: TRBJ1-2; clone_size: .; d_call: .; cdr3_aa: CASSPLGGSGVRVYGYTF; cdr3_nt: TGTGCCAGCAGCCCCCTGGGGGGTTCGGGGGTTCGAGTCTACGGCTACACCTTC
cdr3_length: 17; v_call: TRBV7-9; j_call: TRBJ2-1; clone_size: .; d_call: TRBD2; cdr3_aa: CASSLLRLAGVYNEQFF; cdr3_nt: TGTGCCAGCAGCTTACTCCGACTAGCGGGAGTCTACAATGAGCAGTTCTTC
cdr3_length: 19; v_call: TRBV3-1/TRBV3-2; j_call: TRBJ2-1; clone_size: .; d_call: TRBD2; cdr3_aa: CASSQGVWIAGGKLNEQFF; cdr3_nt: TGTGCCAGCAGCCAAGGGGTTTGGATAGCGGGGGGTAAGTTGAATGAGCAGTTCTTC
cdr3_length: 15; v_call: TRBV4-3; j_call: TRBJ2-7; clone_size: .; d_call: .; cdr3_aa: CASSPQVGVDYEQYF; cdr3_nt: TGCGCCAGCAGCCCCCAGGTTGGCGTAGACTACGAGCAGTACTTC
cdr3_length: 14; v_call: TRBV7-9; j_call: TRBJ2-7; clone_size: .; d_call: TRBD1; cdr3_aa: CASSPGQGTNEQYF; cdr3_nt: TGTGCCAGCAGCCCGGGACAGGGGACGAACGAGCAGTACTTC
cdr3_length: 14; v_call: TRBV5-5; j_call: TRBJ2-5; clone_size: .; d_call: TRBD2; cdr3_aa: CASTPWGTRETQYF; cdr3_nt: TGTGCCAGCACCCCATGGGGGACTAGAGAGACCCAGTACTTC
cdr3_length: 16; v_call: TRBV5-8; j_call: TRBJ2-1; clone_size: .; d_call: TRBD1; cdr3_aa: CASSPLPGQGGHEQFF; cdr3_nt: TGTGCCAGCAGCCCATTACCGGGACAGGGAGGCCATGAGCAGTTCTTC
cdr3_length: 14; v_call: TRBV2; j_call: TRBJ1-3; clone_size: .; d_call: .; cdr3_aa: CASSEQGLGNTIYF; cdr3_nt: TGTGCCAGCAGTGAACAGGGCTTAGGAAACACCATATATTTT
cdr3_length: 13; v_call: TRBV12-3/TRBV12-4; j_call: TRBJ1-5; clone_size: .; d_call: .; cdr3_aa: CASTSGGIQPQHF; cdr3_nt: TGTGCCAGCACCTCCGGAGGGATTCAGCCCCAGCATTTT